The sequence of this T cell receptor (beta chain) was determined in a study of identical twins. Study findings and constraints: The study drew conclusions from cross-sectional statistical analysis, not from following the same donors. Excess sharing between twins was weaker in beta out-of-frame sequences.

This clonotype was counted at least ten times. Its antigen remains unknown. TCRdb itself ran the 5' RACE reads through MiXCR, one entry per CDR3 protein. The sample lists 220,000 or so distinct CDR3 sequences, roughly 7% occurring once. CDR3 length: 14 amino acids. From germline, CDR1 is SGHRS and CDR2 YFSETQ. V lost 4 bases and J lost 3, with 12 bases in between. These data also featured in a second study, about yellow fever vaccine responses in identical twins.

The origin of this receptor is a woman aged 18 to 35 in good health. Material for sequencing was memory (CD45RO+) T cells sorted from blood. This chain uses TRBV5-1 with TRBJ2-3; no clear D gene. The CDR3: CASSQQYMTDTQYF. CDR3 sequence (DNA): TGCGCCAGCAGCCAACAGTACATGACAGATACGCAGTATTTT.